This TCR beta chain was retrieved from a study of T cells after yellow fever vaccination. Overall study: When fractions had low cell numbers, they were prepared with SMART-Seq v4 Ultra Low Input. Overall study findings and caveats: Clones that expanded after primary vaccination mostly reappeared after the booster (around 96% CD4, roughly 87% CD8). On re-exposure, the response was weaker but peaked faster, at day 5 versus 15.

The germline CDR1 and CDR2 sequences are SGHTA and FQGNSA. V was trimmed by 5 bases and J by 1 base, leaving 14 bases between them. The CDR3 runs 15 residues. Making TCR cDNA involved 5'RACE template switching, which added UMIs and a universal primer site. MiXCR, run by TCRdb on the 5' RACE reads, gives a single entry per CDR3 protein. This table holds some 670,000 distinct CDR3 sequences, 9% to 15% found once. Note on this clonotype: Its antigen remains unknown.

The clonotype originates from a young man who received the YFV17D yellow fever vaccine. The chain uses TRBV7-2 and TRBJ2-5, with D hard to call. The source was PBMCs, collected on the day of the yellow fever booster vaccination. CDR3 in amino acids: CASSPIGYTQETQYF. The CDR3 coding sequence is TGTGCCAGCAGCCCAATAGGGTATACCCAAGAGACCCAGTACTTC.